Listed below are T cell receptor beta chains from one sample, sequenced in a study of cytomegalovirus exposure and HLA in healthy donors. TCRdb keeps only in-frame clones here, not all; method: immunoSEQ multiplex PCR. Among 80,000 to 100,000 clones listed, roughly 87% were seen once. Sequencing input: PBMCs. Receptors were obtained from a young woman in good health and CMV-seronegative. The CDR3 runs from the conserved cysteine through the conserved F or W. The D gene is left open where the match is weak. The listing skips clone size in some rows; elsewhere it reads once, few, many or a size class.

V,D,size,J,CDR3,DNA
TRBV10-1,.,few,TRBJ1-1,CASSESRNTEAFF,TGCGCCAGCAGTGAGTCGAGGAACACTGAAGCTTTCTTT
TRBV15,.,.,TRBJ1-2,CATSRGGTNYGYTF,TGTGCCACCAGCAGAGGAGGGACTAACTATGGCTACACCTTC
TRBV11-2,.,.,TRBJ2-5,CASMSTWGGETQYF,TGTGCCAGCATGAGTACTTGGGGCGGTGAGACCCAGTACTTC
TRBV12-5,.,.,TRBJ1-2,CASGLGTDDGYTF,TGTGCTAGTGGTTTGGGGACAGACGATGGCTACACCTTC
TRBV5-3,.,.,TRBJ1-1,CARSGPGYMNTEAFF,TGTGCCAGAAGCGGTCCAGGTTACATGAACACTGAAGCTTTCTTT
TRBV7-3,.,few,TRBJ1-1,CASSMGANTEAFF,TGTGCCAGCAGCATGGGGGCGAACACTGAAGCTTTCTTT
TRBV9,.,.,TRBJ1-2,CASSTGINYGYTF,TGTGCCAGCTCGACAGGAATTAACTATGGCTACACCTTC
TRBV7-6,TRBD2,.,TRBJ2-7,CASSPRSGGSGYEQYF,TGTGCCAGCAGCCCGAGGTCGGGGGGATCGGGCTACGAGCAGTACTTC
TRBV6-5,TRBD2,.,TRBJ2-4,CASSGGRGVKNIQYF,TGTGCCAGCAGTGGCGGGAGGGGAGTCAAAAACATTCAGTACTTC
TRBV4-1,.,.,TRBJ1-2,CASSQVRQDYGYTF,TGCGCCAGCAGCCAGGTGAGACAGGACTATGGCTACACCTTC
TRBV5-6,TRBD2,.,TRBJ2-5,CASSLERGARETQYF,TGTGCCAGCAGCTTGGAGCGGGGGGCAAGAGAGACCCAGTACTTC
TRBV4-3,TRBD1,.,TRBJ2-1,CASSQLTGQGASEQFF,TGCGCCAGCAGCCAATTAACGGGACAGGGGGCGAGCGAGCAGTTCTTC
TRBV6-1,TRBD2,.,TRBJ2-3,CASRLAGYETDTQYF,TGTGCCAGCCGATTAGCGGGGTATGAGACGGATACGCAGTATTTT
TRBV19,.,.,TRBJ2-3,CASKGVSGTDTQYF,TGTGCCAGCAAAGGAGTATCAGGCACAGATACGCAGTATTTT
TRBV9,.,.,TRBJ2-5,CASSVGDLLGETQYF,TGTGCCAGCAGCGTAGGTGATCTTCTAGGTGAGACCCAGTACTTC
TRBV29-1,TRBD2,.,TRBJ2-2,CSVGRLADTGELFF,TGCAGCGTTGGTAGACTAGCGGACACCGGGGAGCTGTTTTTT
TRBV11-2,TRBD1,.,TRBJ1-4,CASSFSGGPNEKLFF,TGTGCCAGCAGCTTTTCAGGGGGACCAAATGAAAAACTGTTTTTT
TRBV7-6,TRBD1,few,TRBJ1-2,CASSPQRQGSYGYTF,TGTGCCAGCAGCCCCCAACGACAGGGATCCTATGGCTACACCTTC
TRBV5-8,.,.,TRBJ1-1,CASSLGQGRAEAFF,TGTGCCAGCAGCTTGGGCCAGGGAAGGGCTGAAGCTTTCTTT
TRBV15,TRBD1,once,TRBJ1-4,CATSPDRGREKLFF,TGTGCCACCAGCCCGGACAGGGGAAGGGAAAAACTGTTTTTT
TRBV27,.,.,TRBJ2-7,CASSFAGVAGAGDYEQYF,TGTGCCAGCAGTTTCGCAGGGGTCGCCGGGGCCGGGGACTACGAGCAGTACTTC
TRBV7-2,.,.,TRBJ2-1,CASSLRSSYNEQFF,TGTGCCAGCAGCTTGCGGAGCTCCTACAATGAGCAGTTCTTC